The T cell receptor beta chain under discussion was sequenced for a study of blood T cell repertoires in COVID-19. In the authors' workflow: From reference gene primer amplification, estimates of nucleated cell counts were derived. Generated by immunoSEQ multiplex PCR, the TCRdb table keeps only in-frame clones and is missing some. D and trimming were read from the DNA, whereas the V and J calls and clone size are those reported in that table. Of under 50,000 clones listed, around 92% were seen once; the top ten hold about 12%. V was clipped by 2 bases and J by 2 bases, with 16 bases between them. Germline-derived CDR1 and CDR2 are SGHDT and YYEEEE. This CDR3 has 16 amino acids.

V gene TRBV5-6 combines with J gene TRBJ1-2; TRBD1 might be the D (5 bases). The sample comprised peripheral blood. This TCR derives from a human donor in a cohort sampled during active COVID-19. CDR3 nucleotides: TGTGCCAGCAGCTTTGGCAGGGAAGACTTGAACTATGGCTACACCTTC. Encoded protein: CASSFGREDLNYGYTF.